Below, one TCR beta chain is given with its context. Germline loops: CDR1 SEHNR, CDR2 FQNEAQ (reference sequence). CDR3 length: 13 amino acids. Trimming left V 6 bases short and J 5 bases short, with 12 bases between. The sample is drawn from a study of shared clonotypes between healthy human individuals. At the level of the study: Researchers assigned three CD4 naive, three CD4 memory, two CD8 naive and one CD8 memory plate to each donor.

Repertoires were generated with immunoSEQ multiplex PCR, while TCRdb's copy carries only in-frame clones and drops some. This table has roughly 2 million clones, 85% to 95% appearing once. This receptor was obtained from a man aged 18 to 30 in good health. The genes are TRBV7-9 and TRBJ2-3; D possibly matches TRBD1 or TRBD2 (5 bases each). The sequencing input was naive CD4+ T cells sorted from blood. Subset in this sample: CD45RA+ positively selected. As DNA, the CDR3 is TGTGCCAGCAGTCGTCAGGGAGAAGATACGCAGTATTTT. This sequence encodes CASSRQGEDTQYF.